What follows are 21 T cell receptor beta chains derived from one specimen sequenced in a study of T-cell reconstitution after alpha-beta-depleted transplantation in children. Unique molecular identifiers were used in preparing the TCRbeta library. TCRdb analysed the PCR reads with MiXCR anew, one entry per CDR3 protein. This sample has 800,000 to 1,000,000 distinct CDR3 sequences, with 25% to 35% found just once. This sample comprised PBMCs, mostly from graft donor cells, obtained 360 days after TCRalphabeta/CD19-depleted stem cell transplant. All receptors come from a boy under two years old who had a stem cell transplant for SCID, so the T cells may come from the graft donor.

This clonotype appeared many times. V is TRBV29-1 and J is TRBJ2-7; TRBD1 aligns across 7 bases. The CDR3 length is 13 residues. Trimming took 4 bases from V and 3 from J; bases not matched to a gene: 6. From germline, CDR1 is SQVTM and CDR2 ANQGSEA. The CDR3 is CSVADRVNYEQYF. The CDR3 bases are TGCAGCGTTGCCGACAGGGTAAACTACGAGCAGTACTTC.

The chain uses TRBV9 and TRBJ1-2; the D is unclear. The CDR3 contains 13 residues. Germline values: CDR1 SGDLS, CDR2 YYNGEE. Trimming removed 3 bases at V and 4 bases at J, with 10 bases between. The CDR3: CASSGDLFYGYTF. CDR3 DNA: TGTGCCAGCAGCGGGGATCTCTTCTATGGCTACACCTTC.

This clonotype has only a few counts. V gene TRBV25-1 combines with J gene TRBJ2-7, with D perhaps TRBD2 (5 bases). The CDR3 extends over 11 amino acids. CDR1 is MGHDK, CDR2 SYGVNS, per germline. V gave up 5 bases and J gave up 7 bases, with 9 bases separating them. CDR3 in amino acids: CASSPGLEQYF. The CDR3 DNA follows: TGTGCCAGCAGTCCGGGGTTGGAGCAGTACTTC.

This clonotype was counted a few times. The genes are TRBV10-3 and TRBJ2-7; D possibly corresponds to TRBD2 (6 bases). V lost 6 bases and J lost 0, with 6 bases in between. The germline CDR1 and CDR2 sequences are ENHRY and SYGVKD. There are 12 residues in the CDR3. The CDR3 DNA sequence: TGTGCCATCAGGGACTACTCCTACGAGCAGTACTTC. Translating it yields CAIRDYSYEQYF.

V usage is TRBV5-5 and J usage is TRBJ2-3; 9 bases agree with TRBD2. Germline V lookup: CDR1 SGHKS, CDR2 YYEKEE (reference sequence). Trimming took 0 bases from V and 3 from J; bases not matched to a gene: 8. The CDR3 has 17 residues. The chain's CDR3 is CASSLDGGGASTDTQYF. The CDR3 coding sequence is TGTGCCAGCAGCTTGGACGGCGGGGGGGCCAGTACAGATACGCAGTATTTT. The variable domain in full, completed from reference TRBV5-5 and TRBJ2-3, reads DAGVTQSPTHLIKTRGQQVTLRCSPISGHKSVSWYQQVLGQGPQFIFQYYEKEERGRGNFPDRFSARQFPNYSSELNVNALLLGDSALYLCASSLDGGGASTDTQYFGPGTRLTVL.

The V call is TRBV5-1, the J call TRBJ2-5; unclear D gene. The CDR3 runs 13 residues. Germline lookup yields CDR1 SGHRS and CDR2 YFSETQ. Trimming stripped 1 base from V and 6 bases from J, with 10 bases between. The CDR3 nucleotides are TGCGCCAGCAGCTTGACGAGCCCAAAGACCCAGTACTTC. Encoded protein: CASSLTSPKTQYF.

The chain is built from TRBV15 and TRBJ1-2; D is unclear. The CDR3 runs 12 residues. CDR1 is LNHNV, CDR2 YYDKDF, per germline (reference sequence). V lost 3 bases and J 8 bases, leaving 10 bases between the germline ends. The CDR3, as DNA: TGTGCCACCAGCAGGGGAGTTGGGGGCTACACCTTC. Translated: CATSRGVGGYTF.

This clonotype was observed a handful of times. V is TRBV12-3 or TRBV12-4 and J is TRBJ2-5; 9 nucleotides match TRBD1. The CDR3 sequence is 14 residues long. V shed 7 bases, J shed 4 bases, and the junction held 7 bases outside the gene matches. The CDR3 is CASTRQGVRETQYF. The DNA of the CDR3 is TGTGCCAGCACTAGACAGGGGGTACGAGAGACCCAGTACTTC.

The sample holds a few counts of this clonotype. The chain is built from TRBV29-1 and TRBJ1-2, with 10 bases fitting TRBD1. Per the germline V gene, CDR1 is SQVTM and CDR2 is ANQGSEA. Trimming took 7 bases from V and 0 from J; bases not matched to a gene: 23. CDR3 length: 20 residues. CDR3 protein: CSAEYFGRGTGVKANYGYTF. CDR3 coding DNA: TGCAGCGCTGAGTATTTTGGTCGTGGGACAGGGGTTAAGGCTAACTATGGCTACACCTTC.

The chain has TRBV2 and TRBJ2-1; 11 bases align to TRBD2. There are 16 residues in the CDR3. Germline V CDR1 and CDR2: SNHLY, FYNNEI. V lost 7 bases, J lost 0 bases, and 5 bases stayed unmatched. The CDR3 region is CASKLAGDLSYNEQFF. The CDR3 bases are TGTGCCAGCAAACTAGCGGGGGACCTCTCCTACAATGAGCAGTTCTTC.

This clonotype turned up a few times. CDR3 nucleotide sequence: TGCGCCAGCAAGTGGCTAACAGGGGCGGACTATGGCTACACCTTC. Amino acid sequence: CASKWLTGADYGYTF. This chain connects TRBV4-1 to TRBJ1-2, with 7 bases aligning to TRBD1. V shed 7 bases, J shed 3 bases, and the junction held 11 bases outside the gene matches. The germline CDR1 and CDR2 sequences are MGHRA and YSYEKL. The CDR3 length is 15 residues.

This clonotype was detected only a few times. CDR3 sequence (DNA): TGTGCCAGCAGTTTGGTTGGTGAGGATTGGACCCAGTACTTC. Encoded protein: CASSLVGEDWTQYF. J is TRBJ2-5 and V is TRBV28; D ambiguous. CDR1 is MDHEN, CDR2 SYDVKM, per germline. The length of the CDR3 is 14 residues. Trimming cost V 3 bases and J 7 bases, with 15 bases left between them.

This clonotype was counted a few times. The genes are TRBV4-1 and TRBJ2-3, with 11 nucleotides matching TRBD2. V lost 3 bases to trimming and J lost 0 bases; unmatched junction nucleotides: 11. The CDR3 is made up of 19 amino acids. Germline V gene sequence: CDR1 MGHRA, CDR2 YSYEKL. This CDR3 reads CASSQGVAGGPHSTDTQYF. CDR3 sequence (DNA): TGCGCCAGCAGCCAGGGCGTAGCGGGGGGGCCGCATAGCACAGATACGCAGTATTTT.

The chain recombines TRBV30 with TRBJ1-5; TRBD1 aligns across 8 bases. Germline V gives CDR1 GTSNPN, CDR2 SVGIG (reference sequence). With V trimmed by 1 base and J by 8 bases, 7 bases remained unmatched. There are 14 residues in the CDR3. The CDR3 spells CAWSDSQGAKPQHF. The CDR3 DNA reads TGTGCCTGGAGTGATTCCCAGGGGGCTAAGCCCCAGCATTTT.

The chain recombines TRBV7-2 with TRBJ1-5; D remains ambiguous. Deletions cut 11 bases from V and 2 bases from J, with 16 bases between. The CDR3 totals 14 residues. Germline V gives CDR1 SGHTA, CDR2 FQGNSA. The CDR3 loop reads CAGPVRSGNQPQHF. CDR3 nucleotide sequence: TGTGCCGGGCCCGTCCGGTCGGGCAATCAGCCCCAGCATTTT.

The chain recombines TRBV11-2 with TRBJ2-3; the D gene is possibly TRBD2 (6 bases). Germline V gene lookup returns CDR1 SGHAT and CDR2 FQNNGV. The V gene lost 5 bases and the J gene lost 2 bases, with 20 bases spanning the gap. CDR3 length: 17 residues. In DNA, the CDR3 is TGTGCCAGCAGCCAAATCCTTAGCGGACGGTACACAGATACGCAGTATTTT. Translation gives CASSQILSGRYTDTQYF. Based on the CDR3 plus reference TRBV11-2 and TRBJ2-3, the full variable domain is EAGVAQSPRYKIIEKRQSVAFWCNPISGHATLYWYQQILGQGPKLLIQFQNNGVVDDSQLPKDRFSAERLKGVDSTLKIQPAKLEDSAVYLCASSQILSGRYTDTQYFGPGTRLTVL.

This clonotype has just a few counts. V is TRBV5-1 and J is TRBJ2-1, with 7 bases aligning to TRBD1. Germline V gene data show CDR1 as SGHRS and CDR2 as YFSETQ. The CDR3 covers 15 residues. V lost 6 bases to trimming and J lost 3 bases; unmatched junction nucleotides: 9. This CDR3 reads CASTDGQAFYNEQFF. CDR3 nucleotide sequence: TGCGCCAGCACCGATGGACAGGCCTTCTACAATGAGCAGTTCTTC.

The CDR3 region is CSARDPGPGPSYEQYF. CDR3 nucleotides: TGCAGTGCTAGAGACCCGGGCCCAGGCCCCTCCTACGAGCAGTACTTC. The chain employs TRBV20-1 and TRBJ2-7, with D uncertain. The germline V gene encodes CDR1 DFQATT and CDR2 SNEGSKA (reference sequence). V lost 0 bases and J 0 bases, leaving 15 bases between the germline ends. This CDR3 is built from 16 residues.

This clonotype was detected only a few times. The chain joins TRBV3-1 to TRBJ2-7, with D possibly matching TRBD2 (6 bases). The CDR3 extends over 16 amino acids. V lost 0 bases and J lost 8, with 20 bases in between. Germline V gene lookup returns CDR1 LGHDT and CDR2 YNNKEL (reference sequence). The CDR3 region is CASSQDLEGLAYQQYF. The CDR3 DNA follows: TGTGCCAGCAGCCAAGATTTGGAGGGGTTGGCTTACCAGCAGTACTTC.

This clonotype was detected a few times. The chain is built from TRBV12-3 or TRBV12-4 and TRBJ1-2; the match to TRBD1 covers 7 bases. This CDR3 is built from 15 residues. With V trimmed by 6 bases and J by 2 bases, 9 bases remained unmatched. The CDR3 bases are TGTGCCAGCAGGACGACAGGGTCGGGAAACTATGGCTACACCTTC. It codes for CASRTTGSGNYGYTF.

The gene calls are TRBV5-5 and TRBJ2-7, with 10 bases matching TRBD2. This CDR3 has 15 amino acids. J gave up 1 base and V 3 bases, and 4 bases lay outside the gene matches. Per the germline V gene, CDR1 is SGHKS and CDR2 is YYEKEE (reference sequence). The CDR3 nucleotides read TGTGCCAGCAGCTCTTGGACTAGCGGATCCTACGAGCAGTACTTC. Protein: CASSSWTSGSYEQYF.